This is a list of T cell receptor beta chains from one sample in a study of response to subunit inactivated influenza vaccine. TCRdb processed the RT-PCR reads anew with MiXCR; each CDR3 protein has one entry. The data contain about 700,000 distinct CDR3 sequences, over 11% of them singletons. This specimen was PBMCs from blood, taken around 14 days before vaccination. The receptors come from a man over 45 who received an inactivated influenza vaccine. Both conserved end residues are part of each CDR3. The D gene is left open where the match is weak. Where a row states a size, it is once, few, many or the class of an expanded clone; other rows omit it.

TRBJ1-6 | TRBV7-8 | many | . | CASSISGTGNSPLHF | TGTGCCAGCAGCATTTCCGGGACGGGGAATTCACCCCTCCACTTT
TRBJ2-1 | TRBV10-3 | many | . | CAISESGDEQFF | TGTGCCATCAGTGAATCCGGAGATGAGCAGTTCTTC
TRBJ2-7 | TRBV2 | . | . | CASRKRAYEQYF | TGTGCCAGCAGAAAGCGGGCCTACGAGCAGTACTTC
TRBJ2-5 | TRBV10-3 | many | . | CAISPSGEETQYF | TGTGCCATCAGCCCCTCAGGGGAAGAGACCCAGTACTTC
TRBJ2-1 | TRBV30 | . | . | CAWSVGRRATSYNEQFF | TGTGCCTGGAGTGTAGGTCGGCGGGCGACCTCCTACAATGAGCAGTTCTTC
TRBJ2-1 | TRBV5-1 | many | TRBD2 | CASSFDRLAALSSYNEQFF | TGCGCCAGCAGTTTCGATCGGCTAGCGGCCTTGAGCTCCTACAATGAGCAGTTCTTC
TRBJ1-5 | TRBV6-2/TRBV6-3 | few | . | CASNPKGQTGNQPQHF | TGTGCCAGCAACCCAAAGGGGCAGACCGGCAATCAGCCCCAGCATTTT
TRBJ2-1 | TRBV25-1 | few | TRBD2 | CASSEAGLAPRSSYNEQFF | TGTGCCAGCAGTGAAGCTGGACTAGCCCCCCGGAGCTCCTACAATGAGCAGTTCTTC
TRBJ1-5 | TRBV20-1 | . | TRBD1 | CSASPAGTGDEQPQHF | TGCAGTGCTAGCCCCGCCGGGACAGGGGACGAACAGCCCCAGCATTTT
TRBJ2-7 | TRBV19 | . | TRBD2 | CASSPAGLAAYEQYF | TGTGCCAGTAGTCCAGCGGGACTAGCGGCTTACGAGCAGTACTTC
TRBJ1-4 | TRBV5-1 | few | . | CASSLALTGPNEKLFF | TGCGCCAGCAGCTTGGCCCTGACAGGCCCTAATGAAAAACTGTTTTTT
TRBJ1-6 | TRBV27 | . | . | CASSLSSWGRESPLHF | TGTGCCAGCAGTTTATCTTCCTGGGGGCGCGAATCACCCCTCCACTTT
TRBJ2-7 | TRBV10-3 | many | TRBD2 | CAISQTSGQIYEQYF | TGTGCCATCAGCCAGACTAGCGGGCAAATCTACGAGCAGTACTTC
TRBJ2-7 | TRBV7-9 | . | . | CASSLNEVDSYEQYF | TGTGCCAGCAGCTTAAACGAGGTGGATTCCTACGAGCAGTACTTC
TRBJ2-3 | TRBV29-1 | few | . | CSPMVRNSGTDTQYF | TGCAGCCCCATGGTACGGAACAGCGGCACAGATACGCAGTATTTT
TRBJ2-7 | TRBV7-2 | few | TRBD2 | CASSWEGGLTYEQYF | TGTGCCAGCAGCTGGGAGGGCGGGCTTACCTACGAGCAGTACTTC
TRBJ2-5 | TRBV9 | many | TRBD2 | CASSVMAGGYQETQYF | TGTGCCAGCAGCGTAATGGCGGGAGGGTACCAAGAGACCCAGTACTTC
TRBJ2-6 | TRBV4-1 | . | . | CASSQAFQPGANVLTF | TGCGCCAGCAGCCAAGCTTTCCAGCCTGGGGCCAACGTCCTGACTTTC
TRBJ2-7 | TRBV20-1 | . | . | CSARDLGSGSYEQYF | TGCAGTGCTAGAGATCTCGGTAGCGGCTCCTACGAGCAGTACTTC
TRBJ2-7 | TRBV6-1 | few | TRBD1 | CASSPSGTGEHEQYF | TGTGCCAGCAGTCCCTCCGGGACAGGGGAACACGAGCAGTACTTC
TRBJ2-7 | TRBV29-1 | . | TRBD1 | CSVRLGTGGLNEQYF | TGCAGCGTCCGATTGGGCACAGGGGGCCTGAACGAGCAGTACTTC
TRBJ1-1 | TRBV20-1 | . | . | CSARKGTLNTEAFF | TGCAGTGCTAGGAAAGGGACATTGAACACTGAAGCTTTCTTT
TRBJ2-7 | TRBV7-2 | many | . | CASSLISGLPDEQYF | TGTGCCAGCAGCTTAATCTCCGGACTCCCGGACGAGCAGTACTTC
TRBJ2-1 | TRBV12-3/TRBV12-4 | few | TRBD2 | CASSLDRLAGNYNEQFF | TGTGCCAGCAGTCTAGATAGACTAGCGGGGAACTACAATGAGCAGTTCTTC
TRBJ1-1 | TRBV20-1 | . | . | CSASGLEAFF | TGCAGTGCTAGTGGTCTAGAAGCTTTCTTT
TRBJ1-4 | TRBV6-5 | few | . | CASSYGDSSNEKLFF | TGTGCCAGCAGTTACGGCGACAGCTCTAATGAAAAACTGTTTTTT
TRBJ1-4 | TRBV20-1 | few | . | CSARQGGGEKLFF | TGCAGTGCTAGACAGGGTGGGGGTGAAAAACTGTTTTTT
TRBJ2-4 | TRBV28 | few | TRBD2 | CASRGAGSKNIQYF | TGTGCCAGCAGGGGAGCGGGATCCAAAAACATTCAGTACTTC
TRBJ2-5 | TRBV4-1 | few | TRBD2 | CASSPLAGGLQETQYF | TGCGCCAGCAGCCCGCTAGCGGGGGGCCTCCAAGAGACCCAGTACTTC
TRBJ2-1 | TRBV7-2 | few | TRBD2 | CASTFTSGGKNEQFF | TGTGCCAGCACTTTTACTAGCGGGGGGAAAAATGAGCAGTTCTTC
TRBJ2-2 | TRBV6-5 | few | . | CASSYQSDREDTGELFF | TGTGCCAGCAGTTACCAAAGCGACAGGGAGGACACCGGGGAGCTGTTTTTT
TRBJ2-1 | TRBV5-1 | . | . | CTSSFLGTPNEQFF | TGCACCAGCAGCTTTCTCGGGACTCCGAATGAGCAGTTCTTC
TRBJ1-3 | TRBV9 | large | . | CASSSLGGINTIYF | TGTGCCAGCAGCTCCCTAGGGGGGATCAACACCATATATTTT
TRBJ2-1 | TRBV28 | few | . | CASRRGIIYNEQFF | TGTGCCAGCCGCCGGGGGATCATTTACAATGAGCAGTTCTTC
TRBJ1-1 | TRBV10-3 | . | . | CAISESEARNTEAFF | TGTGCCATCAGTGAGTCGGAGGCGAGGAACACTGAAGCTTTCTTT
TRBJ2-7 | TRBV12-3/TRBV12-4 | . | TRBD1 | CASSFRGHEQYF | TGTGCCAGCAGTTTTAGGGGGCACGAGCAGTACTTC
TRBJ1-4 | TRBV28 | few | . | CASSRATPDEKLFF | TGTGCCAGCAGCAGGGCCACCCCCGATGAAAAACTGTTTTTT
TRBJ2-2 | TRBV12-3/TRBV12-4 | few | TRBD1 | CASSPTGGYTGELFF | TGTGCCAGCAGCCCCACAGGGGGCTACACCGGGGAGCTGTTTTTT
TRBJ2-5 | TRBV2 | . | TRBD2 | CASRKTSGGEETQYF | TGTGCCAGCAGAAAGACTAGCGGGGGCGAAGAGACCCAGTACTTC
TRBJ2-1 | TRBV6-1 | . | TRBD2 | CASSRLAGDVNEQFF | TGTGCCAGCAGTAGGCTAGCGGGAGATGTAAATGAGCAGTTCTTC
TRBJ2-2 | TRBV6-1 | few | . | CASRSGAGELFF | TGTGCCAGCAGATCGGGCGCCGGGGAGCTGTTTTTT
TRBJ2-2 | TRBV10-3 | few | . | CAISESGLPTGELFF | TGTGCCATCAGTGAGTCGGGGCTCCCTACCGGGGAGCTGTTTTTT
TRBJ2-3 | TRBV6-2/TRBV6-3 | . | TRBD2 | CASSYRTSRIEDTQYF | TGTGCCAGCAGTTACCGGACTAGTCGGATTGAAGATACGCAGTATTTT
TRBJ1-1 | TRBV7-2 | . | . | CASSPGQNWEAFF | TGTGCCAGCAGCCCTGGACAGAATTGGGAAGCTTTCTTT
TRBJ2-7 | TRBV6-2/TRBV6-3 | few | . | CASSYDPATYEQYF | TGTGCCAGCAGTTACGACCCGGCCACCTACGAGCAGTACTTC
TRBJ2-1 | TRBV20-1 | . | . | CSARDLRDHHNEQFF | TGCAGTGCTAGAGATCTCCGGGACCATCACAATGAGCAGTTCTTC
TRBJ2-3 | TRBV24-1 | few | TRBD1 | CATSDIPGQGTSSTDTQYF | TGTGCCACCAGTGACATTCCGGGACAGGGAACCTCTAGCACAGATACGCAGTATTTT